This TCR beta chain originates from a study of shared clonotypes between healthy human individuals. The overall study: CD8 memory received one plate per donor, CD8 naive two, CD4 memory three and CD4 naive three.

Recent acute infections and vaccinations were absent in the healthy HIV-negative adult donors. Germline V gene data show CDR1 as MNHEY and CDR2 as SVGAGI. V lost 0 bases to trimming and J lost 8 bases, with 13 bases between them. The CDR3 consists of 15 residues. Sorted-subset replicate PCR reactions contained approximately 190 ng DNA, corresponding to approximately 30,000 T cell genomes. Libraries were prepared by immunoSEQ multiplex PCR; TCRdb keeps only in-frame clonotypes and omits some of them. This sample carries millions of clones, roughly nine tenths of them seen once, and the ten largest clones take under 0.15%. This clone has a single count.

The chain recombines TRBV6-5 with TRBJ1-4; D possibly corresponds to TRBD1 (6 bases). The source material was naive CD4+ T cells sorted from blood. Subset here: CD45RA+ positively selected. The sequence was obtained from a man aged 18 to 29 in good health. CDR3 bases: TGTGCCAGCAGTTACTCAGGGGGGACGGCGGAAAAACTGTTTTTT. As protein: CASSYSGGTAEKLFF.